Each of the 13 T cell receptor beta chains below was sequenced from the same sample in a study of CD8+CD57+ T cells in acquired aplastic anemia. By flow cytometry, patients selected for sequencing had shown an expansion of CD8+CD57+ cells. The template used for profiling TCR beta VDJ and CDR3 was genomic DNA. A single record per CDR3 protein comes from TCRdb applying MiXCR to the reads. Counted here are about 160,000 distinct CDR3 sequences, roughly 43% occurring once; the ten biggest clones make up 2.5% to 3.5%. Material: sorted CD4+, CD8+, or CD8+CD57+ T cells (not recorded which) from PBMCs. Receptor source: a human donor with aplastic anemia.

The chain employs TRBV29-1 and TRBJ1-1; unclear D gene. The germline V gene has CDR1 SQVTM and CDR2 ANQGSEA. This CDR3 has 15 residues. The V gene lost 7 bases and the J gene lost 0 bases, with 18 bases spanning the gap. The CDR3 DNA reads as TGCAGCGCCCCCCTGTGTCCGGCTTTGAACACTGAAGCTTTCTTT. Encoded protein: CSAPLCPALNTEAFF.

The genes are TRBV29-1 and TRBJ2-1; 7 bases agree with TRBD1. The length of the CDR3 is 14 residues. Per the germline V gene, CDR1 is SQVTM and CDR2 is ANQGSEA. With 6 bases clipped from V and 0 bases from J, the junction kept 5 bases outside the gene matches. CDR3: CSVGGTLSYNEQFF. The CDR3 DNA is TGCAGCGTAGGGGGCACCCTCTCCTACAATGAGCAGTTCTTC.

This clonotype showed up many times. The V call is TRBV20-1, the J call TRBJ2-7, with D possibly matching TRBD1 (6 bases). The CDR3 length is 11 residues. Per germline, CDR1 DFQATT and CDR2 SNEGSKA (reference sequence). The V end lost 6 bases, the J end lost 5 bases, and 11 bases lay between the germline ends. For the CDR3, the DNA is TGCAGTGCCCACAGGGCCGACGAGCAGTACTTC. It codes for CSAHRADEQYF.

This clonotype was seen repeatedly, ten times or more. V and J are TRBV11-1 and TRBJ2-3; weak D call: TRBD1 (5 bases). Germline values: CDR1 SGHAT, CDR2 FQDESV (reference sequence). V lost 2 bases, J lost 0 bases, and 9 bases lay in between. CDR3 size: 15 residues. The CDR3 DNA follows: TGTGCCAGCAGCTTACGGACACCTAGCACAGATACGCAGTATTTT. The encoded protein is CASSLRTPSTDTQYF.

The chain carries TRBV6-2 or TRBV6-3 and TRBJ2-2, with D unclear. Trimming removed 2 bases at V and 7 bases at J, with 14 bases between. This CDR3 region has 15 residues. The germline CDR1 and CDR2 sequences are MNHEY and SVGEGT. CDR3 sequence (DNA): TGTGCCAGCAGTTACAATAATATCTTAATCGGGGAGCTGTTTTTT. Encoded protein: CASSYNNILIGELFF.

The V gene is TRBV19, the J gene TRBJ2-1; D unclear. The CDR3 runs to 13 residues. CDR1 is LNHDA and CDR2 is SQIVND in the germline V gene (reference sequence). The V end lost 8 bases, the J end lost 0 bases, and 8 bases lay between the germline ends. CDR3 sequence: CASQGSSYNEQFF. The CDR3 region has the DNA TGTGCCAGTCAAGGTAGCTCCTACAATGAGCAGTTCTTC.

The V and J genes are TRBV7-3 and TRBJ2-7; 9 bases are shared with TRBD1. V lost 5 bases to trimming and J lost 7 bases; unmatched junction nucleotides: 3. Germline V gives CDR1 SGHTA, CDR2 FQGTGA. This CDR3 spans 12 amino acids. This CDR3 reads CASSVQGAEQYF. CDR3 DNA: TGTGCCAGCAGCGTACAGGGGGCGGAGCAGTACTTC. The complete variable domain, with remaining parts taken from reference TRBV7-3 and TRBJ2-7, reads GAGVSQTPSNKVTEKGKYVELRCDPISGHTALYWYRQSLGQGPEFLIYFQGTGAADDSGLPNDRFFAVRPEGSVSTLKIQRTERGDSAVYLCASSVQGAEQYFGPGTRLTVT.

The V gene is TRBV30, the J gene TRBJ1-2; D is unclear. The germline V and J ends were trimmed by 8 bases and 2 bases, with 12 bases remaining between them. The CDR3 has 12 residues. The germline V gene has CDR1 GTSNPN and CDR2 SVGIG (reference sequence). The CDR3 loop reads CAVGGVNYGYTF. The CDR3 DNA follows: TGTGCCGTCGGTGGAGTAAACTATGGCTACACCTTC. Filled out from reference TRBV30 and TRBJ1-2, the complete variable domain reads SQTIHQWPATLVQPVGSPLSLECTVEGTSNPNLYWYRQAAGRGLQLLFYSVGIGQISSEVPQNLSASRPQDRQFILSSKKLLLSDSGFYLCAVGGVNYGYTFGSGTRLTVV.

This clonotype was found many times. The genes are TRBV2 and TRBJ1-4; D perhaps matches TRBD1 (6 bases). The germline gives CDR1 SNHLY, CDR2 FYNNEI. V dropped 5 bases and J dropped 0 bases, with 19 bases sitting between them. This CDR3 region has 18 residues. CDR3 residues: CASSHRALVGATNEKLFF. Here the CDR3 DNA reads TGTGCCAGCAGTCACAGGGCCCTCGTTGGAGCAACTAATGAAAAACTGTTTTTT.

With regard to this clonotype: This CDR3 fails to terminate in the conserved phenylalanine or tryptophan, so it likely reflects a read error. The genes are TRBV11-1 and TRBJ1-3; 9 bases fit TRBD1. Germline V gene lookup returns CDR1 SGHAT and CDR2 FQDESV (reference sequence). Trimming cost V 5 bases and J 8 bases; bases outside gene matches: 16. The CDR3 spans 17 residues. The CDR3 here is CASSPPTGGDLWDTIYS. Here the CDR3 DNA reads TGTGCCAGCAGCCCCCCAACAGGGGGCGATTTGTGGGACACCATATATTCT.

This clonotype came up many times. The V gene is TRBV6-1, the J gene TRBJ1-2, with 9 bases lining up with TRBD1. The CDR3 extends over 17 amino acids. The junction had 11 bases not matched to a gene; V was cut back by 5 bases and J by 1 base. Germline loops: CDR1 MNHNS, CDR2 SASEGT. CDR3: CASSRQQGATLNYGYTF. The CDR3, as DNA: TGTGCCAGCAGTCGTCAACAGGGGGCGACACTTAACTATGGCTACACCTTC.

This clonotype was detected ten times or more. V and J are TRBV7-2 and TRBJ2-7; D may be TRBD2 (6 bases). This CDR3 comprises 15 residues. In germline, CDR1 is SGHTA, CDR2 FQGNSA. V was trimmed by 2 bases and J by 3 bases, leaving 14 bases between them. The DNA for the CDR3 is TGTGCCAGCAGCTTATACCGAGGAGGGTTCTACGAGCAGTACTTC. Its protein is CASSLYRGGFYEQYF.

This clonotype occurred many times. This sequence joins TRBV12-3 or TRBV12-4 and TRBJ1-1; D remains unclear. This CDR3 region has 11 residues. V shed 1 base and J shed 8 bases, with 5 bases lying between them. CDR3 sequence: CASSLGFEAFF. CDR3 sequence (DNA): TGTGCCAGCAGTTTAGGATTCGAAGCTTTCTTT.